These T cell receptor beta chains were read from a single sample in a study of blood T cell repertoires in COVID-19. Method: immunoSEQ multiplex PCR; TCRdb's copy keeps in-frame clones and lacks some. The sample yields about 80,000 clones, 76% seen once. The sample taken for sequencing was peripheral blood. The source of these receptors is a man between 65 and 85 years old with active or convalescent COVID-19. CDR3s include the opening cysteine and the closing phenylalanine or tryptophan. A D gene is named only where the DNA matches it firmly. Clone size is stated in some rows and not others, as once, few, many or a class when expanded.

TRBD1	TRBV7-6	TRBJ2-5	few	CASNDRVQETQYF	TGTGCCAGCAACGACAGGGTCCAAGAGACCCAGTACTTC
TRBD2	TRBV5-1	TRBJ2-5	-	CASSRGSSGQETQYF	TGCGCCAGCAGCCGGGGGTCTAGCGGACAAGAGACCCAGTACTTC
-	TRBV4-1	TRBJ2-5	-	CASSQEVPRGRETQYF	TGCGCCAGCAGCCAAGAGGTCCCTCGGGGTCGGGAGACCCAGTACTTC
TRBD1	TRBV5-4	TRBJ1-2	-	CATGGTGGIGGYTF	TGTGCCACCGGGGGGACAGGGGGCATAGGGGGCTACACCTTC
TRBD2	TRBV7-7	TRBJ2-1	few	CASSLRLAGGNEQFF	TGTGCCAGCAGCTTACGACTAGCGGGGGGTAATGAGCAGTTCTTC
-	TRBV5-1	TRBJ1-3	-	CASSLSSSGNTIYF	TGCGCCAGCAGCTTGAGCTCTTCTGGAAACACCATATATTTT
-	TRBV10-2	TRBJ2-1	-	CASNGRRGGNEQFF	TGCGCCAGCAATGGGCGGCGGGGTGGCAATGAGCAGTTCTTC
TRBD1	TRBV6-5	TRBJ1-1	-	CATTRGTDLGEAFF	TGTGCCACTACAAGAGGGACAGATCTGGGAGAAGCTTTCTTT
-	TRBV6-1	TRBJ2-4	-	CASSELKGGWDIQYF	TGTGCCAGCAGTGAATTGAAGGGCGGGTGGGACATTCAGTACTTC
TRBD1	TRBV3-1/TRBV3-2	TRBJ2-7	-	CASSQDNQGAYEQYF	TGTGCCAGCAGCCAAGATAACCAGGGGGCGTACGAGCAGTACTTC
TRBD2	TRBV6-5	TRBJ2-7	once	CASSKRGGGYEQYF	TGTGCCAGCAGTAAGCGGGGGGGAGGGTACGAGCAGTACTTC
-	TRBV28	TRBJ1-3	once	CASRQGSGNTIYF	TGTGCCAGCAGACAGGGTTCTGGAAACACCATATATTTT
-	TRBV2	TRBJ1-3	-	CASSEPRGGSGNTIYF	TGTGCCAGCAGTGAGCCCCGGGGGGGCTCTGGAAACACCATATATTTT
-	TRBV6-5	TRBJ2-1	-	CASSPRGDNEQFF	TGTGCCAGCAGCCCCAGGGGGGACAATGAGCAGTTCTTC
-	TRBV2	TRBJ1-3	-	CASQGTSGNTIYF	TGTGCCAGCCAAGGGACATCTGGAAACACCATATATTTT
-	TRBV11-2	TRBJ1-2	-	CASSPGGGGGYTF	TGTGCCAGCAGCCCCGGCGGGGGAGGTGGCTACACCTTC
-	TRBV3-1/TRBV3-2	TRBJ2-3	-	CASSQSGSTDTQYF	TGTGCCAGCAGCCAGTCGGGGAGCACAGATACGCAGTATTTT
-	TRBV2	TRBJ1-3	-	CASSDLGAGYSGNTIYF	TGTGCCAGCAGTGATCTCGGAGCTGGGTATAGTGGAAACACCATATATTTT
TRBD2	TRBV7-2	TRBJ2-1	-	CASSLVPSGGYEQFF	TGTGCCAGCAGCTTAGTGCCGTCCGGGGGGTATGAGCAGTTCTTC
-	TRBV5-1	TRBJ2-3	-	CASSAGATGRDTQYF	TGCGCCAGCAGCGCGGGGGCGACAGGAAGAGATACGCAGTATTTT
-	TRBV7-8	TRBJ2-5	once	CASSLESGARGTQYF	TGTGCCAGCAGCTTAGAAAGCGGGGCCAGGGGGACCCAGTACTTC
-	TRBV19	TRBJ2-2	medium-sized	CASTPVDTGELFF	TGTGCCAGTACCCCGGTGGACACCGGGGAGCTGTTTTTT
TRBD1	TRBV7-8	TRBJ2-7	few	CASSLTGGQGNYEQYF	TGTGCCAGCAGCTTAACAGGTGGACAGGGGAACTACGAGCAGTACTTC
-	TRBV11-2	TRBJ2-7	-	CASSRPGESSYEQYF	TGTGCCAGCAGCCGCCCGGGGGAGAGCTCCTACGAGCAGTACTTC
-	TRBV3-1/TRBV3-2	TRBJ1-1	-	CASTSGGVNTEAFF	TGTGCCAGCACCTCAGGTGGTGTGAACACTGAAGCTTTCTTT
-	TRBV10-3	TRBJ1-3	-	CAISEQILSGNTIYF	TGTGCCATCAGTGAACAGATACTCTCTGGAAACACCATATATTTT
-	TRBV4-2	TRBJ2-7	-	CASSKGQHHYEQYF	TGTGCCAGCAGCAAAGGACAGCACCACTACGAGCAGTACTTC
-	TRBV30	TRBJ1-4	many	CAWSTWGDEKLFF	TGTGCCTGGAGTACCTGGGGGGATGAAAAACTGTTTTTT
-	TRBV5-5	TRBJ2-2	-	CASSLARTDLSGELFF	TGTGCCAGCAGCTTGGCGCGGACAGATCTGTCCGGGGAGCTGTTTTTT